Described below is a single TCR beta chain sequence and its context. Exposed participants came across a COVID-19 case within 2 weeks before study entry. Some clones are missing from TCRdb's copy, which holds only in-frame ones; the method was immunoSEQ multiplex PCR. The sample yields 400,000 to 500,000 clones, around nine tenths seen once. These data originate in a study of blood T cell repertoires in COVID-19. In the study overall: The origin of the acute and convalescent COVID-19 samples was the United States, Italy and Spain. Sources were T cells, B-cell-depleted T cells, or PBMCs; the material itself was cDNA or gDNA.

V dropped 5 bases and J dropped 7; count of bases not matched to a gene: 7. CDR1 is SGHVS and CDR2 is FNYEAQ in the germline V gene. The CDR3 has 15 residues. Sequences were obtained from PBMCs or T cells enriched from blood (not recorded which). The source is a woman aged 18-35 years who had been exposed to COVID-19. The chain carries TRBV7-6 and TRBJ2-1; 11 bases are a match to TRBD2. The CDR3 sequence is CASSPRLAGRNEQFF. The CDR3, as DNA: TGTGCCAGCAGCCCTCGACTAGCGGGAAGGAATGAGCAGTTCTTC.